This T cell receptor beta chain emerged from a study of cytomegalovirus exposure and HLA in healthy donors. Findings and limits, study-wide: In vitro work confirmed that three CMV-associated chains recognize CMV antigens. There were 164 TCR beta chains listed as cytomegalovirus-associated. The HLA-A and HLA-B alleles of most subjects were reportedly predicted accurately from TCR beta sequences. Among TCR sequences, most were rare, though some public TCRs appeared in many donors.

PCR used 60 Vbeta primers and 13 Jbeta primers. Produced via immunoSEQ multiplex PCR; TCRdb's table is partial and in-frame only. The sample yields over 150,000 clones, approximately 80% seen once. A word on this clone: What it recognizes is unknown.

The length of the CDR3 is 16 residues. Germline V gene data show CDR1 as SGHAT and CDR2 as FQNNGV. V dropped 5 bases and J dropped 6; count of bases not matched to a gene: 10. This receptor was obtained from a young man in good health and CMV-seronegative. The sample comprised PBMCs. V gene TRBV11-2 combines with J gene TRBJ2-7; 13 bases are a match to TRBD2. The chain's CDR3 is CASSLTSGRARFEQYF. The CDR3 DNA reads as TGTGCCAGCAGCCTTACTAGCGGGAGGGCCCGTTTCGAGCAGTACTTC.